This TCR beta chain was captured in a study of vaccination and CD4 T cells after COVID-19. Looking at the study overall: Convalescent individuals exhibited SARS-CoV-2 positivity on nasal swab PCR, with eight to ten mild and one severe presentation. Overlapping SARS-CoV-2, HCoV-NL63, HCoV-OC43 and HCoV-229E spike peptides were used to stimulate cells. The convalescents were made up of six males and four females, two of whom were Hispanic. Broader study findings: With convalescent patients, a median approximately 90% of reactive clones emerged solely after vaccination.

Cultured CD4+ T cell DNA was sequenced using the Oncomine TCR Beta short-read assay. TCRdb reanalysed the PCR reads using MiXCR and keeps one entry per CDR3 protein. The data contain approximately 16,000 distinct CDR3 sequences, under 40% of them singletons. To note about this clonotype: The antigen is not known.

Trimming took 4 bases from V and 2 from J; bases not matched to a gene: 3. The CDR3 loop spans 14 amino acids. CDR1 and CDR2 from the germline V gene are MNHEY and SVGAGI. Documented treatment: approximately 9-day PBMC culture with coronavirus spike peptide pools or control peptides (ViraFEST assay). This TCR was recovered from a human donor with COVID-19. The specimen was cultured CD4+ T cells from blood. This chain joins TRBV6-5 and TRBJ2-3; 7 bases are shared with TRBD2. Here the CDR3 reads CASSSGLDTDTQYF. The CDR3 DNA reads as TGTGCCAGCAGTTCCGGACTAGACACAGATACGCAGTATTTT.